A single T cell receptor beta chain is shown here with its context. No antigen is known for it. No per-base quality is available; no much larger clone lies one base away. The sample originates from a study of Ad26.COV2.S vaccination and SARS-CoV-2 variants (dated by TCRdb to about 2021). For the wider study: TCRbeta repertoire sequencing served as the tool for gauging how specific and how broad the SARS-CoV-2-reactive T cell receptors were following Ad26.COV2.S vaccination. A total of about 30 samples were included in the TCR-sequenced set, comprising around 19 Ad26.COV2.S vaccine recipients, 5 placebo recipients and 8 SARS-CoV-2 convalescent individuals. Beyond this particular receptor, the publication reports: According to the authors, total T cell responses may have been underestimated by the TCR breadth and depth analyses. Ad26.COV2.S recipients had higher spike-specific TCR breadth than placebo recipients (P = 0.0014). After vaccination, substantial breadth of spike-specific CD8+ and CD4+ T cell responses was reported. Non-spike TCR breadth was comparable between vaccine and placebo recipients, consistent with the vaccine containing only spike.

Sample time point, as interpreted from the label and publication: individuals recovered from natural SARS-CoV-2 infection. There are 14 amino acids in the CDR3, from cysteine to phenylalanine inclusive. The only DNA kept is the CDR3, 42 bases in frame from the first base. Germline trimming: 0 bases from V, 7 bases from J; junction bases outside gene matches: 5. Based on the germline V gene, the CDR1 and CDR2 sequences are SGHVS and FQNEAQ. The immunoSEQ Assay was the method used to sequence TCRbeta CDR3 regions. After extraction, genomic DNA underwent amplification by bias-controlled multiplex PCR, followed by high-throughput sequencing. The study's own analysis went as follows. To quantify the absolute abundance of every unique TCRbeta CDR3 region, sequences were collapsed and filtered. T cell fraction was estimated by normalizing TCRbeta template counts to usable DNA, which was measured by amplifying reference genes present in all nucleated cells. Repertoire TCRs were annotated as SARS-CoV-2-specific by exact matching of V gene, CDR3 amino acid sequence and J gene to a known reactive TCR set. The reference SARS-CoV-2 TCR set came from MIRA and was filtered for enrichment in COVID-19-positive ImmuneCODE repertoires, removing public or cross-reactive TCRs. Using the MIRA antigens, annotated TCRs were further analysed by specific ORF or by position within an ORF. Breadth was defined as the number of annotated unique rearrangements divided by the total number of unique productive rearrangements, and depth was defined as the summed frequency of the annotated unique rearrangements. Two-sided Wilcoxon rank-sum tests were used to compare TCR breadth between groups. TCRdb carries this immuneACCESS record with in-frame sequences only. Its versions omit some clonotypes, under half of them owing to an unresolved V gene in the studies checked, with the rest unexplained. Clonal size and the V and J genes are those of that table, whereas D and trimming came from the DNA. The sample table shows 45,000 or so clones, and approximately 80% are seen once. The ten largest clones capture roughly 50% of the sample.

The clonotype comes from a human donor who had recovered from COVID-19. The chain is encoded by TRBV7-8 joined to TRBJ1-2; TRBD1 aligns with 7 central bases. The sequenced sample was peripheral blood, obtained after recovery from COVID-19. The DNA sequence is as follows: TGTGCCAGCAGCTTAGCGGAGGGGGCAATTGGCTACACCTTC. This codes for CASSLAEGAIGYTF.